The following is a T cell receptor beta chain sequence with its context. What it binds is unknown. The data belong to a study of siplizumab effects on memory and regulatory T cells. Study observations and caveats: Naive T cells seemed more diverse than memory cells and seemed major alloresponse contributors.

The study assayed about 10^5 TCR templates per sample. Only in-frame clones appear in the TCRdb table, and some are missing; sequencing was by immunoSEQ multiplex PCR. The table has over 95,000 clones, roughly 95% seen once. V lost 6 bases, J lost 3 bases, and 9 bases lay in between. The CDR3 totals 12 residues. Germline V gene sequence: CDR1 MNHEY, CDR2 SVGAGI. The rearrangement uses TRBV6-5 and TRBJ2-7; the D gene is possibly TRBD1 (6 bases). This clonotype was sampled from a human donor in good health. Input material: non-Treg CD4+ T cells sorted from blood. This CDR3 is CASSRRGYEQYF. As DNA, the CDR3 is TGTGCCAGCAGCCGCAGGGGCTACGAGCAGTACTTC.